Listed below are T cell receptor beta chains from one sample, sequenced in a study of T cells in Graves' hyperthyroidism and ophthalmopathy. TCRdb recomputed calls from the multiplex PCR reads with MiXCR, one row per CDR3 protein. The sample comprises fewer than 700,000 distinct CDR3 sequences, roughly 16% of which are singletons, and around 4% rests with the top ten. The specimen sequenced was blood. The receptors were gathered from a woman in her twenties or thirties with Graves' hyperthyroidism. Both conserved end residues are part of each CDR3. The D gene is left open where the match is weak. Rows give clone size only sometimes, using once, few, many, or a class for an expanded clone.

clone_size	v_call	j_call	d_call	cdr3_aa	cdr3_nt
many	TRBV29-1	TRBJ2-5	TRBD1	CSVRTGEETQYF	TGCAGCGTTAGGACAGGGGAGGAGACCCAGTACTTC
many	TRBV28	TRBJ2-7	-	CASSLVGNAYEQYF	TGTGCCAGCAGTTTGGTGGGAAACGCCTACGAGCAGTACTTC
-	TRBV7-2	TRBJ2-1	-	CASALQGNLGNEQFF	TGTGCCAGCGCCTTACAGGGAAATTTGGGCAATGAGCAGTTCTTC
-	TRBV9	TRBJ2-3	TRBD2	CASSASTSGGVIDTQYF	TGTGCCAGCAGCGCGAGTACTAGCGGAGGAGTGATAGATACGCAGTATTTT
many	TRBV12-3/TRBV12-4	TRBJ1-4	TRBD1	CASSQTGANEKLFF	TGTGCCAGCAGTCAGACAGGGGCTAATGAAAAACTGTTTTTT
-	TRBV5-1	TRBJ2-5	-	CASSRDPTETQYF	TGCGCCAGCAGCCGGGACCCGACAGAGACCCAGTACTTC
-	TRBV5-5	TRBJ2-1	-	CASSFRPNSYNEQFF	TGTGCCAGCAGCTTCCGGCCAAACTCCTACAATGAGCAGTTCTTC
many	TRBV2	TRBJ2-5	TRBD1	CASSVTGYTQYF	TGTGCCAGCAGTGTGACAGGGTACACCCAGTACTTC
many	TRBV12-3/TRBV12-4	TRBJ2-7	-	CASSFVPASYEQYF	TGTGCCAGCAGTTTCGTCCCCGCGTCCTACGAGCAGTACTTC
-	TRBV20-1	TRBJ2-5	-	CSAIRQALFQETQYF	TGCAGTGCTATCCGACAGGCCCTTTTCCAAGAGACCCAGTACTTC
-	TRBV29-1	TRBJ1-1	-	CSGGSTNTEAFF	TGCAGCGGGGGGAGCACGAACACTGAAGCTTTCTTT
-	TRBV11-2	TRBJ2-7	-	CAVGPGGRHEQYF	TGTGCCGTAGGGCCAGGTGGAAGGCACGAGCAGTACTTC